This TCR beta chain was sequenced during a study of CD4 T cells in relation to SARS-CoV-2 and coronaviruses. Overall study context: ViraFEST: roughly ten-day antigen culture of PBMCs, then TCR beta CDR3 sequencing. Study results and caveats: Crossreactive clones expanded significantly less to SARS-CoV-2 than monoreactive clones.

V trimming: 4 bases; J trimming: 9 bases; junction bases outside the gene matches: 5. This CDR3 has 15 amino acids. Germline V gives CDR1 SGHDN, CDR2 FVKESK. As regards this clone: As yet, its antigen is unknown.

Only in-frame clones appear in the TCRdb table, and some are missing; sequencing was by immunoSEQ multiplex PCR. The profile shows 20,000 to 25,000 clones, about 80% of them singletons. The unexposed donors gave CD4+ T cells in 2011-2018, prior to COVID-19. Isolation of CD4+ T cells took place after nine to ten days in culture. J is TRBJ2-1 and V is TRBV14; 14 bases align to TRBD2. The source is a human donor in good health. What was sequenced was CD4+ T cells from PBMCs, cultured in vitro. Here the CDR3 reads CASSLGLAGVSEQFF. As DNA, the CDR3 is TGTGCCAGCAGCCTGGGACTAGCGGGAGTCAGTGAGCAGTTCTTC.